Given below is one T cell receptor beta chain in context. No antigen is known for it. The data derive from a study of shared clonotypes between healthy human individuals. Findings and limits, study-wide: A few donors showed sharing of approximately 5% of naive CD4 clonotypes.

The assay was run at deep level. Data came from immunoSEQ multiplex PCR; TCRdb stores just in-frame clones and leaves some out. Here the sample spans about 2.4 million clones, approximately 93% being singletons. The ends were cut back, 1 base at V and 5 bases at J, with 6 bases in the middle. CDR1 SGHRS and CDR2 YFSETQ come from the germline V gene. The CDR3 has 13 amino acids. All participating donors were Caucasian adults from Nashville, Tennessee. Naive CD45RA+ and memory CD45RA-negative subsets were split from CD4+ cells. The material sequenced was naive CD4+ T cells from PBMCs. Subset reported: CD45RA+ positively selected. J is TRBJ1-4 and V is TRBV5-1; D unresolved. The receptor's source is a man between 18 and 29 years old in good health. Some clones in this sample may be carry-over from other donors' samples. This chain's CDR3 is CASSLLENEKLFF. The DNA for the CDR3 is TGCGCCAGCAGCTTGCTGGAGAATGAAAAACTGTTTTTT. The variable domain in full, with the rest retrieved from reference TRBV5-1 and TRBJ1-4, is KAGVTQTPRYLIKTRGQQVTLSCSPISGHRSVSWYQQTPGQGLQFLFEYFSETQRNKGNFPGRFSGRQFSNSRSEMNVSTLELGDSALYLCASSLLENEKLFFGSGTQLSVL.